This T cell receptor beta chain was captured by sequencing in a study of blood T cell dynamics during melanoma immunotherapy. Germline lookup yields CDR1 SQVTM and CDR2 ANQGSEA. After removal of 6 bases from V and 9 bases from J, the junction contained 11 bases not matched to a gene. The CDR3 length is 13 residues. Time point in this sample: pre-treatment baseline. Sequencing was performed with immunoSEQ multiplex PCR; in TCRdb, only in-frame clones are kept and a portion is missing. The table includes more than 10,000 clones, 70% to 85% detected once. The genes are TRBV29-1 and TRBJ2-4, with 7 bases fitting TRBD2. This specimen consisted of blood, obtained from a patient treated with checkpoint blockade. The receptor was isolated from a human donor with melanoma. The CDR3 reads CSVAGRIGGIQYF. In DNA, the CDR3 is TGCAGCGTCGCCGGGAGGATTGGGGGCATTCAGTACTTC.